This T cell receptor beta chain was obtained from a study of cytomegalovirus exposure and HLA in healthy donors. Across the whole study: Early on, a data release was issued that held 85 million to 95 million unique TCRs from HLA-typed donors.

PCR was performed using 60 Vbeta and 13 Jbeta primers. This table comes from immunoSEQ multiplex PCR, and its TCRdb copy is limited to in-frame clones, with some not included. The table has around 150,000 clones, roughly three fifths seen once. This clone was detected only a few times. The antigen is unknown. Study findings and constraints: According to the study, around 160 TCR beta chains were cytomegalovirus-associated. Through in vitro validation, a few CMV-associated chains were shown to be specific for CMV antigens. The Asian-associated ancestry cluster reportedly had fewer N-insertions than the 666-donor mean in a later analysis.

Sequencing input: PBMCs. The TCR was taken from a woman aged 55-75 years in good health and CMV-seronegative.

CDR3 nucleotide sequence: TGCGCCAGCAGCCAAGAAGGGACAGCACGAAACACCATATATTTT. Translating it yields CASSQEGTARNTIYF. This sequence joins TRBV4-3 and TRBJ1-3; 7 bases align to TRBD1. The J segment lost 5 bases and the V segment lost 0 bases, leaving 4 bases of the junction unmatched. Germline V gene sequence: CDR1 LGHNA, CDR2 YSLEER. The CDR3 consists of 15 residues.